Listed here are 4 T cell receptor beta chains from one sample, sequenced in a study of blood T cells in healthy people across ages. Using a J-beta primer mix together with a sample-barcoded 5' primer, a second PCR was run for roughly 7 to 11 cycles. A single record per CDR3 protein comes from TCRdb applying MiXCR to the 5' RACE reads. Of hundreds of thousands of distinct CDR3 sequences in the sample, more than 45% were seen once. Source material: blood. These receptors were collected from a man between 60 and 75 years old in good health.

J is TRBJ2-1 and V is TRBV7-2; perhaps TRBD1 as D (5 bases). In germline, CDR1 is SGHTA, CDR2 FQGNSA. This CDR3 is 16 amino acids long. V was cut by 6 bases and J by 4 bases, with 19 bases left in between. CDR3 DNA sequence: TGTGCCAGCAGACGACCCCAGGGTTCCCTTTACAATGAGCAGTTCTTC. The encoded protein is CASRRPQGSLYNEQFF.

The chain has TRBV5-1 and TRBJ2-7; the match to TRBD2 covers 15 bases. CDR1 SGHRS and CDR2 YFSETQ come from the germline V gene. Losses at the gene ends were 4 bases for V and 5 bases for J; bases not matched to a gene: 16. This CDR3 is 19 amino acids long. DNA for the CDR3: TGCGCCAGCAGCCCGTTGGGACTAGCGGGAGGCTTTAATGGCAACGAGCAGTACTTC. Its translation: CASSPLGLAGGFNGNEQYF.

This clonotype came up a few times. The rearrangement uses TRBV11-2 and TRBJ2-3; 7 bases fit TRBD2. Germline V lookup: CDR1 SGHAT, CDR2 FQNNGV. This CDR3 has 14 amino acids. J lost 2 bases, V lost 3 bases, and 2 bases had no gene match. DNA for the CDR3: TGTGCCAGCAGCTTGACTAGCCCCACAGATACGCAGTATTTT. Amino acid sequence: CASSLTSPTDTQYF.

The sample holds a few counts of this clonotype. V gene TRBV12-3 or TRBV12-4 combines with J gene TRBJ2-7, with D possibly matching TRBD2 (5 bases). V was cut by 4 bases and J by 2 bases, with 9 bases left in between. This CDR3 region has 13 residues. The CDR3 region is CASSSGGPYEQYF. CDR3 coding DNA: TGTGCCAGCAGTTCAGGCGGGCCCTACGAGCAGTACTTC.